Shown below are 9 T cell receptor beta chains from a single sample sequenced in a study of breast tumors, draining lymph nodes, adjacent tissues. Axillary draining lymph nodes of breast cancer patients supplied the node samples. TCRdb re-derived calls from the multiplex PCR reads in MiXCR, one entry per CDR3 protein. Among approximately 230,000 distinct CDR3 sequences, 30% to 35% were seen once, and the ten largest hold roughly 3.5%. The sequenced sample was axillary lymph node tissue. The origin of the receptors is a female donor with breast cancer. Some clones in this sample may be carry-over from other donors' samples.

Many counts were recorded for this clonotype. The CDR3 reads CASSQDLPRVGEQYF. In DNA, the CDR3 is TGCGCCAGCAGCCAAGATCTCCCGAGGGTGGGGGAGCAGTACTTC. This chain connects TRBV4-1 to TRBJ2-7; tentative D call: TRBD2 (5 bases). Per the germline V gene, CDR1 is MGHRA and CDR2 is YSYEKL. The CDR3 totals 15 residues. The V and J ends lost 0 bases and 7 bases respectively, with 16 bases between them.

This clonotype has ten or more counts. V is TRBV6-5 and J is TRBJ1-4, with D maybe TRBD1 (6 bases). From germline, CDR1 is MNHEY and CDR2 SVGAGI. The CDR3 is made up of 15 amino acids. Trimming pared 6 bases from V and 8 bases from J, leaving 19 bases between. Here the CDR3 reads CASSPSRGAREKLFF. Written as DNA, the CDR3 is TGTGCCAGCAGCCCTTCCAGGGGAGCAAGAGAAAAACTGTTTTTT.

Many counts were recorded for this clonotype. The CDR3 protein is CASSVGGSYEQYF. In DNA, the CDR3 is TGTGCCAGCAGTGTCGGGGGCTCCTACGAGCAGTACTTC. The chain employs TRBV2 and TRBJ2-7; tentatively, D is TRBD2 (6 bases). The CDR3 length is 13 residues. Trimming stripped 4 bases from V and 0 bases from J, with 7 bases between. Germline CDR1 and CDR2: SNHLY and FYNNEI.

This clonotype showed up many times. V is TRBV2 and J is TRBJ1-2, with TRBD1 matching over 10 bases. The CDR3 covers 15 residues. J gave up 4 bases and V 6 bases, and 8 bases lay outside the gene matches. Looked up from germline, CDR1 is SNHLY and CDR2 is FYNNEI. The CDR3 loop is CASRMPGQGTYGYTF. The DNA for the CDR3 is TGTGCCAGCAGGATGCCGGGACAGGGGACCTATGGCTACACCTTC.

The gene calls are TRBV24-1 and TRBJ2-1; D remains ambiguous. There are 14 residues in the CDR3. Germline CDR1 is KGHDR and CDR2 is SFDVKD. The V and J ends lost 4 bases and 7 bases respectively, with 13 bases between them. The CDR3 reads CATSDPERVNEQFF. The CDR3 DNA is TGTGCCACCAGTGACCCGGAAAGGGTGAATGAGCAGTTCTTC.

The V call is TRBV24-1, the J call TRBJ2-1; 11 nucleotides line up with TRBD1. Germline CDR1 KGHDR, CDR2 SFDVKD. The J segment lost 8 bases and the V segment lost 7 bases, leaving 9 bases of the junction unmatched. This CDR3 has 15 amino acids. The CDR3 here is CATRPWTGGPDEQFF. The CDR3 DNA is TGTGCCACCAGACCTTGGACAGGGGGCCCGGATGAGCAGTTCTTC.

About this clonotype: The junction shows a germline mismatch at one end, possibly a read error. The gene calls are TRBV5-1 and TRBJ2-1; tentatively, D is TRBD2 (7 bases). Germline loops: CDR1 SGHRS, CDR2 YFSETQ. The CDR3 consists of 16 residues. The CDR3 DNA sequence: TGCGCCAACAGCTTGGCGGGGGAGGGGGGGGGAAGTGAGCAGTTCTTC. Protein: CANSLAGEGGGSEQFF.

The V call is TRBV6-6, the J call TRBJ2-1; TRBD2 matches 14 bases. With 7 bases clipped from V and 9 bases from J, the junction kept 17 bases outside the gene matches. Germline assignment: CDR1 MNHNY and CDR2 SVGAGI (reference sequence). CDR3 size: 18 residues. The CDR3 sequence is CASTLLPGLAGVGPEQFF. DNA of the CDR3: TGTGCCAGCACCCTATTACCGGGACTAGCGGGAGTAGGGCCTGAGCAGTTCTTC.

The V gene is TRBV20-1, the J gene TRBJ2-1; D is undetermined. Trimming left V 3 bases short and J 7 bases short, with 10 bases between. The CDR3 consists of 12 residues. Germline loops: CDR1 DFQATT, CDR2 SNEGSKA (reference sequence). CDR3 sequence reads: CSASGPTNEQFF. The DNA of the CDR3 is TGCAGTGCTAGCGGTCCCACTAATGAGCAGTTCTTC.